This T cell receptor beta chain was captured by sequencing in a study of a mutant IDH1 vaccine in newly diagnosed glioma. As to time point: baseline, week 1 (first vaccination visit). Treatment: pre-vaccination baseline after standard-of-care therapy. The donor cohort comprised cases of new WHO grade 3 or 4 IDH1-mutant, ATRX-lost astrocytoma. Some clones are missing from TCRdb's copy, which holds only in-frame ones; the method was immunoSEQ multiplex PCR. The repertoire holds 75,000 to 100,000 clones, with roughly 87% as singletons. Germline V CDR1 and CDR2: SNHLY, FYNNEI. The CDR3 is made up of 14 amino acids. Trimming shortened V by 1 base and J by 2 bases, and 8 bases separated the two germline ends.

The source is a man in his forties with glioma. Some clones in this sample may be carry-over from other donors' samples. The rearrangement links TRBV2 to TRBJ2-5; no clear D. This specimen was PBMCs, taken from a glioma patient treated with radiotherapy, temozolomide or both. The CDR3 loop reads CASSEGEGQETQYF. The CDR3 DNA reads TGTGCCAGCAGTGAAGGTGAAGGACAAGAGACCCAGTACTTC.